One T cell receptor beta chain is described in this entry. The sample belongs to a study of blood T cell repertoires in COVID-19. On the study more broadly: The United States, Italy and Spain were the sources of the acute and convalescent COVID-19 samples. From T cells, B-cell-depleted T cells, or PBMCs came the material, which was cDNA or gDNA.

V was pared by 5 bases and J by 3 bases, with 4 bases of the junction left unmatched. The CDR3 is 15 residues long. Germline-derived CDR1 and CDR2 are SEHNR and FQNEAQ (reference sequence). In the study's own analysis: It was from reference gene primer amplification that nucleated cell counts were estimated. TCRdb's table, derived via immunoSEQ multiplex PCR, lists solely in-frame clones and lacks some. D and trimming come from the DNA, and the V and J calls and clone size come from that table. The sample lists 100,000 to 130,000 clones, about 91% occurring once. V gene TRBV7-9 combines with J gene TRBJ2-1, with TRBD2 matching over 10 bases. The receptor was isolated from a man aged 45-65 years with active or convalescent COVID-19. What was sequenced was peripheral blood. CDR3 residues: CASSRLAGDYNEQFF. In DNA, the CDR3 is TGTGCCAGCAGCCGTCTAGCGGGAGACTACAATGAGCAGTTCTTC. Full variable domain (remainder filled in from reference TRBV7-9 and TRBJ2-1): DTGVSQNPRHKITKRGQNVTFRCDPISEHNRLYWYRQTLGQGPEFLTYFQNEAQLEKSRLLSDRFSAERPKGSFSTLEIQRTEQGDSAMYLCASSRLAGDYNEQFFGPGTRLTVL.